The 11 T cell receptor beta chains presented below share a single source sample, sequenced in a study of blood T cell repertoires in COVID-19. Libraries were prepared by immunoSEQ multiplex PCR; TCRdb keeps only in-frame clonotypes and omits some of them. Of 300,000 to 350,000 clones in the sample, about nine tenths were seen once. What was sequenced was peripheral blood. These receptors were taken from a woman aged 25 to 39 with COVID-19, enrolled during active disease.

The chain recombines TRBV5-1 with TRBJ1-6; perhaps TRBD1 as D (6 bases). V was trimmed by 3 bases and J by 8 bases, leaving 12 bases between them. The CDR3 is made up of 14 amino acids. Germline-derived CDR1 and CDR2 are SGHRS and YFSETQ. The CDR3 sequence is CASSWGQSDSPLHF. CDR3 nucleotide sequence: TGCGCCAGCAGCTGGGGACAATCGGATTCACCCCTCCACTTT.

This chain joins TRBV7-8 and TRBJ2-7; TRBD1 matches 9 bases. Germline lookup yields CDR1 SGHVS and CDR2 FQNEAQ. This CDR3 region has 14 residues. Trimming at V came to 5 bases and at J to 1 base, leaving 3 bases not matched to a gene. The CDR3 DNA is TGTGCCAGCAGCCGGGACAGGGAATCCTACGAGCAGTACTTC. This sequence encodes CASSRDRESYEQYF.

This sequence joins TRBV7-2 and TRBJ2-7; D perhaps matches TRBD1 (6 bases). Germline values: CDR1 SGHTA, CDR2 FQGNSA. This CDR3 contains 14 residues. Trimming pared 5 bases from V and 2 bases from J, leaving 13 bases between. CDR3 sequence (DNA): TGTGCCAGCAGCCCCGGGGACACCACCTACGAGCAGTACTTC. Its protein product is CASSPGDTTYEQYF. The full variable domain, rest sourced from reference TRBV7-2 and TRBJ2-7, is GAGVSQSPSNKVTEKGKDVELRCDPISGHTALYWYRQSLGQGLEFLIYFQGNSAPDKSGLPSDRFSAERTGGSVSTLTIQRTQQEDSAVYLCASSPGDTTYEQYFGPGTRLTVT.

The rearrangement links TRBV6-6 to TRBJ2-7, with 9 bases that match TRBD2. This CDR3 is built from 15 residues. Germline CDR1 is MNHNY and CDR2 is SVGAGI (reference sequence). V lost 6 bases to trimming and J lost 2 bases; unmatched junction nucleotides: 8. The CDR3 spells CASSPYLAGTYEQYF. CDR3 coding DNA: TGTGCCAGCAGCCCATATCTAGCGGGGACCTACGAGCAGTACTTC.

The chain carries TRBV15 and TRBJ1-1; D gene unclear. V lost 5 bases and J lost 0, with 10 bases in between. Germline V CDR1 and CDR2: LNHNV, YYDKDF (reference sequence). There are 14 residues in the CDR3. The CDR3 nucleotides read TGTGCCACCAGCCGCAGACTCATGAACACTGAAGCTTTCTTT. It translates to CATSRRLMNTEAFF.

The rearrangement links TRBV15 to TRBJ1-2; TRBD1 is a possible D gene (5 bases). Germline-derived CDR1 and CDR2 are LNHNV and YYDKDF (reference sequence). V was trimmed by 7 bases and J by 8 bases, leaving 20 bases between them. The CDR3 spans 14 residues. The CDR3 DNA sequence: TGTGCCACCACCCGTGACCTTGGTGGGGGGGGCTACACCTTC. It codes for CATTRDLGGGGYTF. The full variable domain, rest sourced from reference TRBV15 and TRBJ1-2, is DAMVIQNPRYQVTQFGKPVTLSCSQTLNHNVMYWYQQKSSQAPKLLFHYYDKDFNNEADTPDNFQSRRPNTSFCFLDIRSPGLGDTAMYLCATTRDLGGGGYTFGSGTRLTVV.

This sequence joins TRBV5-1 and TRBJ1-4; D is uncertain. Germline-derived CDR1 and CDR2 are SGHRS and YFSETQ. There are 15 residues in the CDR3. V lost 0 bases, J lost 5 bases, and 11 bases lay in between. The CDR3, as DNA: TGCGCCAGCAGCTTGGCTTTATCCGGGAATGAAAAACTGTTTTTT. Its protein product is CASSLALSGNEKLFF.

The V and J genes are TRBV7-9 and TRBJ2-2; 7 positions agree with TRBD1. The CDR3 runs to 14 residues. Germline trimming cut 7 bases from V and 4 bases from J; bases unmatched to any gene: 6. Germline V CDR1 and CDR2: SEHNR, FQNEAQ (reference sequence). The CDR3 protein is CASTRQGSTGELFF. The CDR3 nucleotides read TGTGCCAGCACACGACAGGGAAGCACCGGGGAGCTGTTTTTT. Together with reference TRBV7-9 and TRBJ2-2, the CDR3 gives the full variable domain: DTGVSQNPRHKITKRGQNVTFRCDPISEHNRLYWYRQTLGQGPEFLTYFQNEAQLEKSRLLSDRFSAERPKGSFSTLEIQRTEQGDSAMYLCASTRQGSTGELFFGEGSRLTVL.

This clone was seen a single time. This chain connects TRBV18 to TRBJ1-2; D gene uncertain. The V end was cut by 5 bases, the J end by 2 bases, with 15 bases between. This CDR3 comprises 15 residues. Germline-derived CDR1 and CDR2 are KGHSH and LQKENI. CDR3 residues: CASSRVRQTNYGYTF. The CDR3 DNA reads as TGTGCCAGCTCAAGAGTCCGCCAAACCAACTATGGCTACACCTTC. The whole variable domain, remainder taken from reference TRBV18 and TRBJ1-2, is NAGVMQNPRHLVRRRGQEARLRCSPMKGHSHVYWYRQLPEEGLKFMVYLQKENIIDESGMPKERFSAEFPKEGPSILRIQQVVRGDSAAYFCASSRVRQTNYGYTFGSGTRLTVV.

The V gene is TRBV11-3, the J gene TRBJ2-5, with TRBD2 matching 12 bases. The CDR3 sequence is 16 residues long. V shed 5 bases and J 5 bases; nucleotides not matched to a gene: 9. CDR1 and CDR2 from the germline V gene are SGHNT and YENEEA. Here the CDR3 reads CASSLRLAGVRETQYF. The CDR3 bases are TGTGCCAGCAGCCTCCGACTAGCGGGAGTAAGGGAGACCCAGTACTTC. Full variable domain (rest looked up from reference TRBV11-3 and TRBJ2-5): EAGVVQSPRYKIIEKKQPVAFWCNPISGHNTLYWYLQNLGQGPELLIRYENEEAVDDSQLPKDRFSAERLKGVDSTLKIQPAELGDSAVYLCASSLRLAGVRETQYFGPGTRLLVL.

The chain carries TRBV19 and TRBJ1-4, with a weak D call TRBD1 (6 bases). The CDR3 sequence is 14 residues long. With 5 bases removed from V and 4 bases from J, the gap between germline ends came to 11 bases. Germline values: CDR1 LNHDA, CDR2 SQIVND (reference sequence). As DNA, the CDR3 is TGTGCCAGTAGTCTACAGGGTCTTAATGAAAAACTGTTTTTT. It yields the protein CASSLQGLNEKLFF.